The rows below give T cell receptor beta chains drawn from one sample of a study of blood T cell repertoires in COVID-19. Libraries were prepared by immunoSEQ multiplex PCR; TCRdb keeps only in-frame clonotypes and omits some of them. The profile shows 200,000 or so clones, about 84% of them singletons. Sequenced: PBMCs or T cells enriched from blood (not recorded which). Receptors originate from a woman aged 40 to 49 with acute COVID-19. Each CDR3 is given with its conserved first and last residue. The D gene is left open where the match is weak. The size of a clone is reported for some rows only, either as once, few or many, or as a class for expanded clones.

D gene	V gene	clone size	J gene	CDR3 protein	CDR3 DNA
TRBD2	TRBV19	.	TRBJ2-3	CASSRLAGGGGDTQYF	TGTGCCAGTAGTAGACTAGCGGGAGGAGGAGGAGATACGCAGTATTTT
TRBD1	TRBV10-1	.	TRBJ2-2	CASSDRTGPHRGLFF	TGCGCCAGCAGTGACCGGACAGGACCCCACCGGGGGCTGTTTTTT
TRBD2	TRBV10-1	.	TRBJ2-2	CASSEGRLAGAGELFF	TGCGCCAGCAGTGAAGGGCGCCTAGCGGGGGCCGGGGAGCTGTTTTTT
.	TRBV28	.	TRBJ1-2	CASSLMRASYGYTF	TGTGCCAGCAGTTTAATGAGGGCTTCCTATGGCTACACCTTC
TRBD1	TRBV5-4	.	TRBJ2-1	CASSLGQGAPYNEQFF	TGTGCCAGCAGCTTGGGTCAGGGGGCCCCCTACAATGAGCAGTTCTTC
.	TRBV4-2	.	TRBJ1-2	CASSQAGKDYGYTF	TGTGCCAGCAGCCAAGCAGGGAAGGACTATGGCTACACCTTC
TRBD1	TRBV9	.	TRBJ2-2	CASSRTGQVNGELFF	TGTGCCAGCAGCCGGACGGGACAGGTGAACGGGGAGCTGTTTTTT
TRBD1	TRBV29-1	.	TRBJ1-2	CSVEVTGDGYGYTF	TGCAGCGTTGAAGTGACAGGGGATGGGTATGGCTACACCTTC
TRBD1	TRBV27	once	TRBJ1-2	CASSPRQGNYGYTF	TGTGCCAGCAGTCCGCGACAGGGCAACTATGGCTACACCTTC
TRBD2	TRBV4-1	.	TRBJ2-1	CASSQDWLAGVPYNEQFF	TGCGCCAGCAGCCAAGATTGGCTAGCGGGGGTTCCGTACAATGAGCAGTTCTTC
.	TRBV30	once	TRBJ1-5	CAWSGVGASQPQHF	TGTGCCTGGAGCGGAGTGGGGGCGAGTCAGCCCCAGCATTTT
.	TRBV7-6	.	TRBJ1-3	CASSPSQRGAGNTIYF	TGTGCCAGCAGCCCCTCACAACGGGGAGCCGGAAACACCATATATTTT
TRBD2	TRBV4-1	.	TRBJ2-7	CASSHLAGGISYEQYF	TGCGCCAGCAGCCACTTAGCGGGAGGGATCTCCTACGAGCAGTACTTC
.	TRBV28	.	TRBJ1-2	CASSSSYGYTF	TGTGCCAGCAGCTCCAGCTATGGCTACACCTTC
TRBD1	TRBV9	.	TRBJ1-6	CASSVSPGQGDSPLHF	TGTGCCAGCAGCGTGAGCCCAGGACAGGGGGATTCACCCCTCCACTTT
TRBD2	TRBV11-3	.	TRBJ2-7	CASSLGGDEVIYEQYF	TGTGCCAGCAGCTTGGGGGGGGACGAGGTCATCTACGAGCAGTACTTC
TRBD2	TRBV6-1	few	TRBJ2-1	CASSDLGGSYNEQFF	TGTGCCAGCAGTGACCTTGGCGGGAGTTACAATGAGCAGTTCTTC
.	TRBV5-1	.	TRBJ1-3	CASNGGETGNTIYF	TGCGCCAGCAACGGCGGGGAAACTGGAAACACCATATATTTT
TRBD2	TRBV7-8	.	TRBJ2-4	CASSLVVAGGRSAKNIQYF	TGTGCCAGCAGCTTAGTCGTAGCGGGGGGGCGATCAGCCAAAAACATTCAGTACTTC
TRBD1	TRBV19	.	TRBJ1-6	CASSDRGNSPLHF	TGTGCCAGTAGCGACAGGGGTAATTCACCCCTCCACTTT
TRBD1	TRBV5-1	.	TRBJ1-1	CASSSGTGVVTEAFF	TGCGCCAGCAGCTCCGGGACAGGGGTAGTCACTGAAGCTTTCTTT
.	TRBV5-6	.	TRBJ1-5	CASSFRGIDQPQHF	TGTGCCAGCAGCTTTCGGGGAATAGATCAGCCCCAGCATTTT
TRBD2	TRBV5-1	few	TRBJ2-2	CASSRTTSGYTGELFF	TGCGCCAGCAGCAGGACGACTAGCGGTTACACCGGGGAGCTGTTTTTT
.	TRBV28	few	TRBJ2-1	CASSTPGTPIGEQFF	TGTGCCAGCAGTACCCCCGGGACTCCAATAGGGGAGCAGTTCTTC
.	TRBV7-2	.	TRBJ1-4	CASSLVKGGDEKLFF	TGTGCCAGCAGCTTAGTTAAGGGGGGGGATGAAAAACTGTTTTTT
.	TRBV21-1	.	TRBJ1-6	CASSSRTAKASYNSPLHF	TGTGCCAGCAGCTCACGGACAGCCAAAGCCTCCTATAATTCACCCCTCCACTTT
.	TRBV3-1/TRBV3-2	.	TRBJ1-6	CASSAQGPNSYNSPLHF	TGTGCCAGCAGCGCACAGGGCCCCAACTCCTATAATTCACCCCTCCACTTT
.	TRBV5-1	few	TRBJ1-6	CASSFRPDSSYNSPLHF	TGCGCCAGCAGCTTTCGCCCGGACAGCTCCTATAATTCACCCCTCCACTTT
TRBD1	TRBV10-1	.	TRBJ1-1	CASSLGTGGTEAFF	TGCGCCAGCAGCTTAGGGACAGGGGGGACTGAAGCTTTCTTT
TRBD1	TRBV6-6	once	TRBJ1-5	CASSGTGWDQPQHF	TGTGCCAGCAGTGGGACAGGGTGGGATCAGCCCCAGCATTTT
.	TRBV5-4	.	TRBJ1-5	CASSLDRAQQPQHF	TGTGCCAGCAGCTTGGACAGGGCCCAACAGCCCCAGCATTTT
.	TRBV27	.	TRBJ1-4	CASSLSGGGEKLFF	TGTGCCAGCAGTTTAAGCGGGGGCGGTGAAAAACTGTTTTTT
.	TRBV7-2	.	TRBJ1-5	CASSFEDSRYQPQHF	TGTGCCAGCAGCTTCGAGGACAGTCGATACCAGCCCCAGCATTTT
.	TRBV11-1	.	TRBJ2-1	CASSFIHSSYNEQFF	TGTGCCAGCAGCTTTATCCATAGCTCCTACAATGAGCAGTTCTTC
.	TRBV11-2	.	TRBJ2-3	CASSLRAQGSSTDTQYF	TGTGCCAGCAGCCTACGGGCCCAGGGGTCTAGCACAGATACGCAGTATTTT
.	TRBV30	.	TRBJ1-6	CAWSETGLNSPLHF	TGTGCCTGGAGCGAAACAGGGTTGAATTCACCCCTCCACTTT
TRBD1	TRBV5-4	.	TRBJ2-1	CASSWGDRGEAYNEQFF	TGTGCCAGCAGCTGGGGAGACAGGGGTGAGGCCTACAATGAGCAGTTCTTC
.	TRBV30	few	TRBJ2-7	CAWARDSDGEQYF	TGTGCCTGGGCCCGGGACTCCGACGGCGAGCAGTACTTC
.	TRBV6-6	.	TRBJ2-2	CASENGELFF	TGTGCCAGCGAGAACGGGGAGCTGTTTTTT
.	TRBV28	.	TRBJ1-3	CASSSLVGAGNTIYF	TGTGCCAGCAGTTCCCTAGTAGGGGCTGGAAACACCATATATTTT
TRBD1	TRBV19	.	TRBJ2-5	CASSPQGLQGKTQYF	TGTGCCAGTAGCCCACAGGGGCTCCAGGGGAAGACCCAGTACTTC
.	TRBV19	.	TRBJ1-5	CASSMSGGSNQPQHF	TGTGCCAGTAGTATGTCGGGTGGAAGCAATCAGCCCCAGCATTTT
TRBD1	TRBV19	once	TRBJ1-2	CASRTTPGQGPYGYTF	TGTGCCAGTAGGACAACTCCGGGACAGGGACCCTATGGCTACACCTTC
.	TRBV18	once	TRBJ2-2	CASSRNRDYTGELFF	TGTGCCAGCTCACGCAACAGAGATTACACCGGGGAGCTGTTTTTT
TRBD2	TRBV11-3	once	TRBJ2-3	CASSPRCLIFGRTDTQYF	TGTGCCAGCAGCCCACGCTGTCTAATCTTCGGGAGGACAGATACGCAGTATTTT
.	TRBV12-3/TRBV12-4	few	TRBJ2-7	CASSGGTREQYF	TGTGCCAGCAGTGGGGGGACCCGCGAGCAGTACTTC
TRBD1	TRBV5-1	.	TRBJ1-2	CASSLPLDRAYGYTF	TGCGCCAGCAGCTTACCCCTCGACAGGGCCTATGGCTACACCTTC
TRBD1	TRBV27	.	TRBJ2-2	CASKKGATGELFF	TGTGCCAGCAAAAAGGGGGCGACCGGGGAGCTGTTTTTT
.	TRBV7-8	.	TRBJ2-7	CASSSLVGTSYEQYF	TGTGCCAGCAGCTCGCTGGTGGGCACCTCCTACGAGCAGTACTTC
TRBD1	TRBV11-2	.	TRBJ1-2	CATAQDRPYGYTF	TGTGCCACCGCGCAGGACAGGCCCTATGGCTACACCTTC
TRBD1	TRBV11-2	.	TRBJ2-7	CASSISGQGKSYEQYF	TGTGCCAGCAGCATTTCAGGACAGGGGAAGTCCTACGAGCAGTACTTC
.	TRBV3-1/TRBV3-2	.	TRBJ1-6	CASSQGQYSPLHF	TGTGCCAGCAGCCAAGGGCAGTATTCACCCCTCCACTTT
.	TRBV9	.	TRBJ2-1	CASSRDNEQFF	TGTGCCAGCAGCCGGGACAATGAGCAGTTCTTC
TRBD1	TRBV7-2	.	TRBJ2-2	CASSPRQGHTGELFF	TGTGCCAGCAGCCCGCGACAGGGGCACACCGGGGAGCTGTTTTTT
.	TRBV11-2	.	TRBJ1-3	CASSLTPSGNTIYF	TGTGCCAGCAGCTTGACACCCTCTGGAAACACCATATATTTT
.	TRBV11-2	many	TRBJ1-1	CASSLDRGRQDTEAFF	TGTGCCAGCAGCTTAGATCGGGGGAGGCAGGACACTGAAGCTTTCTTT
.	TRBV4-1	.	TRBJ2-1	CASSQHRTAPYNEQFF	TGCGCCAGCAGCCAACATAGGACAGCACCCTACAATGAGCAGTTCTTC
TRBD1	TRBV27	.	TRBJ1-5	CASSLYRGIGDQPQHF	TGTGCCAGCAGTCTCTACAGGGGGATAGGGGATCAGCCCCAGCATTTT
TRBD1	TRBV28	.	TRBJ2-7	CASRPDGQGLDEQYF	TGTGCCAGCAGACCCGACGGACAGGGGTTAGACGAGCAGTACTTC